This T cell receptor beta chain was recorded in a study of patients and donors after allogeneic stem cell transplantation. The germline V gene encodes CDR1 MNHNS and CDR2 SASEGT. This CDR3 contains 14 residues. Trimming removed 1 base from V and 4 bases from J, with 11 bases in between. The table lists this clonotype with a count of one. TCRdb re-analysed the RT-PCR reads in MiXCR, keeping a single row per CDR3 protein. The sample lists about 960,000 distinct CDR3 sequences, more than 15% occurring once. The specimen was blood, either unsorted or a sorted T cell fraction (not recorded which). The rearrangement links TRBV6-1 to TRBJ2-7; D is possibly TRBD2 (6 bases). The receptor was isolated from a human donor who was either an allogeneic HSCT recipient or a stem cell or donor lymphocyte infusion donor (not recorded which). It is not recorded whose cells these are; they may come from a transplant donor. The CDR3 bases are TGTGCCAGCAGTGAAGGCACTAGCCGGTACGAGCAGTACTTC. Translated: CASSEGTSRYEQYF.